These 23 T cell receptor beta chains were sequenced from one sample in a study of blood T cells in healthy people across ages. Through a sample-barcoded 5' primer and a J-beta primer mix, a second PCR was run for roughly 6 to 12 cycles. MiXCR, run by TCRdb on the 5' RACE reads, gives a single entry per CDR3 protein. The sample carries about 680,000 distinct CDR3 sequences, around half recorded once. Material: blood. These receptors were taken from a woman aged 55-70 years in good health.

The chain links TRBV29-1 to TRBJ2-7; TRBD1 is a possible D gene (5 bases). In germline, CDR1 is SQVTM, CDR2 ANQGSEA. V lost 4 bases and J lost 6, with 16 bases in between. The CDR3 length is 13 residues. CDR3 amino acids: CSVGTTVPSEQYF. In DNA, the CDR3 is TGCAGCGTTGGGACGACAGTTCCTTCCGAGCAGTACTTC.

This chain uses TRBV10-3 with TRBJ2-7; the D gene is possibly TRBD1 (5 bases). Trimming left V 6 bases short and J 6 bases short, with 12 bases between. The CDR3 totals 12 residues. Germline V lookup: CDR1 ENHRY, CDR2 SYGVKD. CDR3 bases: TGTGCCATCAGGGACCAGGGTGCCGAGCAGTACTTC. It encodes CAIRDQGAEQYF.

The table lists this clonotype with a few counts. The CDR3 region has the DNA TGTGCCAGCAGCTTAGTTGCTGGGATCGAGCAGTACTTC. It encodes CASSLVAGIEQYF. The V call is TRBV7-2, the J call TRBJ2-7; D is unclear. From germline, CDR1 is SGHTA and CDR2 FQGNSA. The CDR3 runs 13 residues. The V end was cut by 1 base, the J end by 6 bases, with 10 bases between.

This clonotype was observed a few times. The chain combines TRBV20-1 with TRBJ2-7, with D maybe TRBD1 (6 bases). This CDR3 comprises 12 residues. In germline, CDR1 is DFQATT, CDR2 SNEGSKA (reference sequence). V lost 6 bases and J lost 2, with 11 bases in between. The CDR3 protein is CSAMTGAYEQYF. The CDR3 bases are TGCAGTGCAATGACAGGAGCCTACGAGCAGTACTTC.

The chain carries TRBV7-9 and TRBJ1-1; no definite D call. Trimming stripped 1 base from V and 0 bases from J, with 6 bases between. The germline CDR1 and CDR2 sequences are SEHNR and FQNEAQ (reference sequence). This CDR3 spans 14 amino acids. CDR3 loop: CASSLDLMNTEAFF. DNA for the CDR3: TGTGCCAGCAGCTTAGATCTGATGAACACTGAAGCTTTCTTT.

The chain combines TRBV7-2 with TRBJ2-5; TRBD2 matches 13 bases. Per the germline V gene, CDR1 is SGHTA and CDR2 is FQGNSA. V shed 4 bases and J 5 bases; nucleotides not matched to a gene: 16. This CDR3 has 19 amino acids. CDR3 loop: CASSSGLAGESWLWETQYF. CDR3 sequence (DNA): TGTGCCAGCAGCTCCGGACTAGCGGGAGAAAGCTGGCTGTGGGAGACCCAGTACTTC.

This chain uses TRBV10-3 with TRBJ2-1; 7 nucleotides line up with TRBD1. The germline V gene encodes CDR1 ENHRY and CDR2 SYGVKD. The length of the CDR3 is 12 residues. Germline trimming cut 9 bases from V and 6 bases from J; bases unmatched to any gene: 5. CDR3 bases: TGTGCCATGCAGGGGGTTGCCAATGAGCAGTTCTTC. Its protein is CAMQGVANEQFF.

This clonotype was detected a few times. V is TRBV7-2 and J is TRBJ2-1; possible D gene TRBD2, 5 bases. Germline CDR1 reads SGHTA; CDR2 reads FQGNSA. CDR3 size: 12 residues. With 8 bases removed from V and 7 bases from J, the gap between germline ends came to 12 bases. CDR3 nucleotide sequence: TGTGCCAGCCCCAATGAGGGTAATGAGCAGTTCTTC. This codes for CASPNEGNEQFF.

The chain joins TRBV11-2 to TRBJ2-7; perhaps D is TRBD1 or TRBD2 (5 bases each). Trimming cost V 5 bases and J 0 bases, with 14 bases left between them. Looked up from germline, CDR1 is SGHAT and CDR2 is FQNNGV. CDR3 length equals 15 residues. This chain's CDR3 is CASSAKGRASYEQYF. Here the CDR3 DNA reads TGTGCCAGCAGCGCAAAGGGACGAGCCTCCTACGAGCAGTACTTC. The entire variable domain, with the rest obtained from reference TRBV11-2 and TRBJ2-7, is as follows: EAGVAQSPRYKIIEKRQSVAFWCNPISGHATLYWYQQILGQGPKLLIQFQNNGVVDDSQLPKDRFSAERLKGVDSTLKIQPAKLEDSAVYLCASSAKGRASYEQYFGPGTRLTVT.

In DNA, the CDR3 is TGTGCCAGCAGTGGTATAATAGGGGCTAGCGGATACAATGAGCAGTTCTTC. Its protein is CASSGIIGASGYNEQFF. The chain carries TRBV25-1 and TRBJ2-1, with 7 positions matching TRBD2. The CDR3 runs to 17 residues. The junction had 13 bases not matched to a gene; V was cut back by 4 bases and J by 4 bases. From germline, CDR1 is MGHDK and CDR2 SYGVNS.

V usage is TRBV7-2 and J usage is TRBJ2-1, with TRBD2 as a possible D gene (7 bases). From germline, CDR1 is SGHTA and CDR2 FQGNSA. This CDR3 has 15 amino acids. Trimming removed 2 bases at V and 7 bases at J, with 15 bases between. The CDR3 nucleotides are TGTGCCAGCAGCTTACGGACGGGGGGCTGGAATGAGCAGTTCTTC. Protein product: CASSLRTGGWNEQFF.

Points on this clonotype: A read error is possible here, since a much larger clone lies one base away. The J gene is TRBJ2-3, the V gene TRBV12-3 or TRBV12-4; TRBD2 matches 7 bases. Losses at the gene ends were 5 bases for V and 7 bases for J; bases not matched to a gene: 6. This CDR3 contains 13 residues. In DNA, the CDR3 is TGTGCCAGCAGTGTAGGCGGGACTAATACGCAGTATTTT. It specifies CASSVGGTNTQYF.

The genes are TRBV27 and TRBJ2-1; 9 bases are shared with TRBD1. The CDR3 runs to 15 residues. The germline V gene has CDR1 MNHEY and CDR2 SMNVEV (reference sequence). The V segment lost 7 bases and the J segment 7 bases; nucleotides outside the gene matches: 11. In nucleotides, the CDR3 is TGTGCCAGCACCCTTGTTGGGACAGGGTGGAATGAGCAGTTCTTC. It codes for CASTLVGTGWNEQFF.

V is TRBV29-1 and J is TRBJ1-1; D is unclear. The CDR3 is 13 amino acids. Germline V gene sequence: CDR1 SQVTM, CDR2 ANQGSEA. Trimming shortened V by 4 bases and J by 1 base, and 10 bases separated the two germline ends. This CDR3 reads CSVVGSRNTEAFF. CDR3 coding DNA: TGCAGCGTTGTAGGATCAAGGAACACTGAAGCTTTCTTT.

This clonotype was found a few times. The chain links TRBV27 to TRBJ2-6, with 7 bases aligning to TRBD1. Per the germline V gene, CDR1 is MNHEY and CDR2 is SMNVEV (reference sequence). Unmatched junction bases numbered 5, after V lost 6 bases and J lost 0 bases. This CDR3 region has 16 residues. CDR3 sequence reads: CASRRTGSSGANVLTF. In DNA, the CDR3 is TGTGCCAGCAGGAGGACAGGCAGCTCTGGGGCCAACGTCCTGACTTTC.

This clonotype was recorded a few times. The chain links TRBV7-2 to TRBJ2-1; D is uncertain. Deletions cut 1 base from V and 7 bases from J, with 8 bases between. The CDR3 runs 13 residues. Per germline, CDR1 SGHTA and CDR2 FQGNSA. CDR3 DNA: TGTGCCAGCAGCTTAGGCCTAGGGAATGAGCAGTTCTTC. It encodes CASSLGLGNEQFF.

Worth noting for this clonotype: A much larger clone lies a single base off, so this may be a read error. The chain combines TRBV20-1 with TRBJ2-5; 7 nucleotides line up with TRBD1. The J call may be in error: the DNA end matches TRBJ2-7 better. The CDR3 extends over 14 amino acids. Germline V lookup: CDR1 DFQATT, CDR2 SNEGSKA (reference sequence). CDR3 region: CSARNRDSPYEQYF. CDR3 DNA: TGCAGTGCTAGGAACAGGGACAGCCCCTACGAGCAGTACTTC.

This clonotype has only a few counts. The chain joins TRBV18 to TRBJ2-7, with D possibly matching TRBD1 (5 bases). The CDR3 runs 13 residues. V was trimmed by 3 bases and J by 3 bases, leaving 9 bases between them. Germline V gives CDR1 KGHSH, CDR2 LQKENI. The CDR3 reads CASSPSRDYEQYF. The CDR3 DNA is TGTGCCAGCTCACCCTCCAGGGACTACGAGCAGTACTTC.

This rearrangement joins TRBV5-1 to TRBJ2-6; 10 bases map to TRBD1. With V trimmed by 4 bases and J by 3 bases, 7 bases remained unmatched. CDR1 is SGHRS and CDR2 is YFSETQ in the germline V gene. The CDR3 totals 17 residues. The CDR3, as DNA: TGCGCCAGCAGCAGTAGGGACAGGGGAGTTGGGGCCAACGTCCTGACTTTC. As protein: CASSSRDRGVGANVLTF.

The rearrangement uses TRBV6-2 or TRBV6-3 and TRBJ1-2, with D unclear. This CDR3 region has 14 residues. The V gene lost 4 bases and the J gene lost 4 bases, with 13 bases spanning the gap. Per germline, CDR1 MNHEY and CDR2 SVGEGT. The CDR3 DNA is TGTGCCAGCAGTTCCAGAGAAATTGGCTATGGCTACACCTTC. Its protein product is CASSSREIGYGYTF.

The chain couples TRBV6-2 or TRBV6-3 to TRBJ2-5; 9 bases agree with TRBD1. The J call may be incorrect, as the DNA end agrees better with TRBJ2-7. Germline V CDR1 and CDR2: MNHEY, SVGEGT. CDR3 length equals 16 residues. The CDR3: CASSYMPGTGIYEQYF. Written as DNA, the CDR3 is TGTGCCAGCAGTTATATGCCCGGGACAGGGATCTACGAGCAGTACTTC.

This clonotype was seen at least ten times. The chain couples TRBV5-5 to TRBJ1-1, with a tentative D call TRBD1 (5 bases). There are 15 residues in the CDR3. V dropped 1 base and J dropped 2 bases, with 12 bases sitting between them. Germline V lookup: CDR1 SGHKS, CDR2 YYEKEE (reference sequence). Here the CDR3 reads CASSLIPGGNTEAFF. The CDR3 bases are TGTGCCAGCAGCTTGATTCCGGGGGGAAACACTGAAGCTTTCTTT.

A few counts support this clonotype. The rearrangement uses TRBV20-1 and TRBJ2-7; no reliable D call. V lost 2 bases, J lost 0 bases, and 11 bases lay in between. The germline V gene has CDR1 DFQATT and CDR2 SNEGSKA (reference sequence). The CDR3 loop spans 14 amino acids. CDR3 protein: CSARLQLLSYEQYF. CDR3 in DNA: TGCAGTGCTAGACTCCAGTTGCTCTCCTACGAGCAGTACTTC.